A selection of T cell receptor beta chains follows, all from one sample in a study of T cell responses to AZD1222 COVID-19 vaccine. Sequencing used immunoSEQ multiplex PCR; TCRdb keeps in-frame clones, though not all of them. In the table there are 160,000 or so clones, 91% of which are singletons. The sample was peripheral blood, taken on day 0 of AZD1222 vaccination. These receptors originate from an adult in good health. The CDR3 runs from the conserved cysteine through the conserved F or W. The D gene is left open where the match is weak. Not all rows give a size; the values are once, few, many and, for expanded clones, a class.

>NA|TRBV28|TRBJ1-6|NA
TGTGCCAGCAGTTTAGGTCAGCGATCCTATAATTCACCCCTCCACTTT
CASSLGQRSYNSPLHF
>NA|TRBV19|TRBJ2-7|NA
TGTGCCAGTACCTCCGGGACACACTCCTACGAGCAGTACTTC
CASTSGTHSYEQYF
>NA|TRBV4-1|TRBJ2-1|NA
TGCGCCAGCAGCCGCACTAGCAATCCACCCTACAATGAGCAGTTCTTC
CASSRTSNPPYNEQFF
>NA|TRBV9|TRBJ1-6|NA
TGTGCCAGCAGCGTAAGCTGGGGAGCTGGACCCCTCCACTTT
CASSVSWGAGPLHF
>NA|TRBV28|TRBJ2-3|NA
TGTGCCAGCAGCGAGGCGAGGGGTACGCAGTATTTT
CASSEARGTQYF
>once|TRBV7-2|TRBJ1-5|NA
TGTGCCAGCAGCTTAGAGGGAGTGAGCAATCAGCCCCAGCATTTT
CASSLEGVSNQPQHF
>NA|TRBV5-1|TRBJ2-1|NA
TGCGCCAGCAGCGCGGGGACAGACTTCTACAATGAGCAGTTCTTC
CASSAGTDFYNEQFF
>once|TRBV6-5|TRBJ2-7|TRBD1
TGTGCCAGCAGTCCCGACAGGGTTACCTACGAGCAGTACTTC
CASSPDRVTYEQYF
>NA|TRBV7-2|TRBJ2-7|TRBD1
TGTGCCAGCAGCTCGGACAGGGATCTTTCCGAGCAGTACTTC
CASSSDRDLSEQYF
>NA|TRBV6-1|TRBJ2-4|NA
TGTGCCAGCAGTGAACGGAGGGAACTGGCCAAAAACATTCAGTACTTC
CASSERRELAKNIQYF
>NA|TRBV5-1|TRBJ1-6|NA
TGCGCCAGCAGCGTTGGGACGGGAAATAATTCACCCCTCCACTTT
CASSVGTGNNSPLHF
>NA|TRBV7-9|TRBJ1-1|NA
TGTGCCAGCAGCAGAGCCATGCCGGCAACTGAAGCTTTCTTT
CASSRAMPATEAFF
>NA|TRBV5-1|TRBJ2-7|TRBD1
TGCGCCAGCAGCTTGGACACCGGGACAGTGGGGGAGCAGTACTTC
CASSLDTGTVGEQYF
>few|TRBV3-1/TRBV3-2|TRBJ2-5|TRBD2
TGTGCCAGCAGCTTCCGCTCCAGCGGGGGAGGAGAGACCCAGTACTTC
CASSFRSSGGGETQYF
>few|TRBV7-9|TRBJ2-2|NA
TGTGCCAGCAGCTTAGCCAGGGACACCGGGGAGCTGTTTTTT
CASSLARDTGELFF
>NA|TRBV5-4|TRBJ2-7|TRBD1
TGTGCCAGCAGCTTCGGACAGGGGGCGCATAAGAGGCGCGAGCAGTACTTC
CASSFGQGAHKRREQYF
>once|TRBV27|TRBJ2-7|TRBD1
TGTGCCAGCAGTTTACTAACGCCGGGACAGGGTTCCTACGAGCAGTACTTC
CASSLLTPGQGSYEQYF
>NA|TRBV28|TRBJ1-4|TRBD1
TGTGCCAGCACAGGGGGCTATCGGAATGAAAAACTGTTTTTT
CASTGGYRNEKLFF
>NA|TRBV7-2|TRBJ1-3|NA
TGTGCCAGCAGCTTAGGGTTGGGGGCGCTCCGTGGAAACACCATATATTTT
CASSLGLGALRGNTIYF
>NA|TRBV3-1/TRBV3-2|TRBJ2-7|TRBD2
TGTGCCAGCAGCCAAGACACTGCGGGAGGGGCCTTTGAGCAGTACTTC
CASSQDTAGGAFEQYF
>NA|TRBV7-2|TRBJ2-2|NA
TGTGCCAGCAAGGTAGCCCTTGGCGGGGAGCTGTTTTTT
CASKVALGGELFF
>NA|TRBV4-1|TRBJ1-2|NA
TGCGCCAGCAGCCAAGAGGAGGCGGGCTATGGCTACACCTTC
CASSQEEAGYGYTF
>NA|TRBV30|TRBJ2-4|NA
TGTGCCTGGAGTTTGGGCAGGAGCGACATTCAGTACTTC
CAWSLGRSDIQYF
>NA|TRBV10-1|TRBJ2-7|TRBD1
TGCGCCAGCAGTGAGTCGAACAGGGGCTACGAGCAGTACTTC
CASSESNRGYEQYF
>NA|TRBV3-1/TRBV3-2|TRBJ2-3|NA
TGTGCCAGCAGCCTCCGGGACCGCCCATTGAATACGCAGTATTTT
CASSLRDRPLNTQYF
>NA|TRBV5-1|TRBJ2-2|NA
TGCGCCAGCAGCTTGGGGCTAACGAACACCGGGGAGCTGTTTTTT
CASSLGLTNTGELFF
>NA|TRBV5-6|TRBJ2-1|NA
TGTGCCAGCAGCTTTTTAAATCGGAGCCAGTTCTTC
CASSFLNRSQFF
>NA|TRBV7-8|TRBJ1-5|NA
TGTGCCAGCAGGTCTCAAACAGGGACCAATCAGCCCCAGCATTTT
CASRSQTGTNQPQHF
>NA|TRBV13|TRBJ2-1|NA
TGTGCCAGCAGCTCAACCTTCTTCCGGGACGGAGGGACGGTTGAGCAGTTCTTC
CASSSTFFRDGGTVEQFF
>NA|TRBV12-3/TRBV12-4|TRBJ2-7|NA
TGTGCCAGCAGTTACACTTACGAGCAGTACTTC
CASSYTYEQYF
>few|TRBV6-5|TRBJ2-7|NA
TGTGCCAGCAGCCCCAACTTATATAGGGAGCAGTACTTC
CASSPNLYREQYF
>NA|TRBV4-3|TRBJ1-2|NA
TGCGCCAGCAGCCAAGTAGGGCGGGAAGCAAGCTATGGCTACACCTTC
CASSQVGREASYGYTF
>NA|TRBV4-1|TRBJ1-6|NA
TGCGCCAGCAGCCAAGACCGTTTTAATTCACCCCTCCACTTT
CASSQDRFNSPLHF
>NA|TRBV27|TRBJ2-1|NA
TGTGCCAGCAGTCAGAACATAGCGCCCCCCCCCAATGAGCAGTTCTTC
CASSQNIAPPPNEQFF
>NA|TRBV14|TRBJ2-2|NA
TGTGCCAGCAGCCTCCTGGGCGCGAACACCGGGGAGCTGTTTTTT
CASSLLGANTGELFF
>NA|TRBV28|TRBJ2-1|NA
TGTGCCAGCAGTTTATACGGGAATGAGCAGTTCTTC
CASSLYGNEQFF
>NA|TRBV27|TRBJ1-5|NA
TGTGCCAGCAGTGGGGGCTGGGGCAATCAGCCCCAGCATTTT
CASSGGWGNQPQHF
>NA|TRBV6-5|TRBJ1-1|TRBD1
TGTGCCAGCAGGAACCAAAACAGGGGGGGCACTGAAGCTTTCTTT
CASRNQNRGGTEAFF
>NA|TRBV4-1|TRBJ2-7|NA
TGCGCCAGCAGCCAAGAGCGGGTCTCCTCCTACGAGCAGTACTTC
CASSQERVSSYEQYF
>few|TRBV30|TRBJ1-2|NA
TGTGCCTGGAGTGTAGACGGACGTCGTGGCTACACCTTC
CAWSVDGRRGYTF
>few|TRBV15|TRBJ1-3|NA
TGTGCCACCAGCAGAGACAGGAGCTCTGGAAACACCATATATTTT
CATSRDRSSGNTIYF
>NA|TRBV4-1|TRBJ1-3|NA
TGCGCCAGCAGTCTATTTCCGGACAGTCACTCTGGAAACACCATATATTTT
CASSLFPDSHSGNTIYF
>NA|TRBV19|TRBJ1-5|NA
TGTGCCAGTAAAGGGGCAGGGTGGACAAAAGGCAATCAGCCCCAGCATTTT
CASKGAGWTKGNQPQHF
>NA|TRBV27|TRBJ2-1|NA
TGTGCCAGCATTCCACTAGGTGGCTACAATGAGCAGTTCTTC
CASIPLGGYNEQFF
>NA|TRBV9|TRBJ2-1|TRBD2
TGTGCCAGCACCCTTGAGTTAGCGGGACACAATGAGCAGTTCTTC
CASTLELAGHNEQFF
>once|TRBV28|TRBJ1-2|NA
TGTGCCAGCAGTTTATCGGCCAGGACGTATGGCTACACCTTC
CASSLSARTYGYTF
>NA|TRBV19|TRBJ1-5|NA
TGTGCCAGTAGCAACAGCTTCCCCCAGCCCCAGCATTTT
CASSNSFPQPQHF